This T cell receptor (beta chain) was observed in a study of T cell responses to AZD1222 COVID-19 vaccine. This CDR3 contains 12 residues. The germline gives CDR1 SEHNR, CDR2 FQNEAQ (reference sequence). Trimming left V 1 base short and J 3 bases short, with 1 base between. Sequenced by immunoSEQ multiplex PCR; TCRdb stores in-frame clones only, minus some. This repertoire shows about 75,000 clones, around 87% found once; its top ten account for roughly 18%. The chain has TRBV7-9 and TRBJ1-5, with D hard to call. The sample here was peripheral blood, taken 28 days after the second AZD1222 dose. This clonotype was sampled from an adult who received the AZD1222 COVID-19 vaccine. CDR3 nucleotide sequence: TGTGCCAGCAGCTTAGACAATCAGCCCCAGCATTTT. This codes for CASSLDNQPQHF.